There are a few counts of the clone carrying this TCR beta chain. The data stem from a study of low-dose radiotherapy and immunotherapy resistance in tumors. As for the study in general: Ipilimumab 1 mg/kg every six weeks, together with nivolumab 240 mg every two weeks, was given intravenously to patients.

First-strand cDNA relied on TRAV- and TRBV-specific primers spanning alpha and beta chains. Over about 18 PCR cycles, TCRs were amplified from a constant-region primer and V-primer adapter. TCRdb ran MiXCR on the reads and lists one entry per CDR3 protein. This sample has some 15,000 distinct CDR3 sequences; roughly half occur once, and the top ten carry 3.5% to 4.5%. Trimming took 5 bases from V and 2 from J; bases not matched to a gene: 4. Per germline, CDR1 SGHRS and CDR2 YFSETQ. CDR3 length: 13 residues. This chain uses TRBV5-1 with TRBJ2-7, with 7 bases identical to TRBD2. This sequence was found in a human donor with advanced metastatic prostate, ovarian, gallbladder or colorectal cancer (not recorded which). This table probably holds off-target reads from a library built for another chain. Here the CDR3 DNA reads TGCGCCAGCAGTCAACTAGCGACCTACGAGCAGTACTTC. It yields the protein CASSQLATYEQYF. Using reference TRBV5-1 and TRBJ2-7 for the parts outside the CDR3, the full variable domain is KAGVTQTPRYLIKTRGQQVTLSCSPISGHRSVSWYQQTPGQGLQFLFEYFSETQRNKGNFPGRFSGRQFSNSRSEMNVSTLELGDSALYLCASSQLATYEQYFGPGTRLTVT.